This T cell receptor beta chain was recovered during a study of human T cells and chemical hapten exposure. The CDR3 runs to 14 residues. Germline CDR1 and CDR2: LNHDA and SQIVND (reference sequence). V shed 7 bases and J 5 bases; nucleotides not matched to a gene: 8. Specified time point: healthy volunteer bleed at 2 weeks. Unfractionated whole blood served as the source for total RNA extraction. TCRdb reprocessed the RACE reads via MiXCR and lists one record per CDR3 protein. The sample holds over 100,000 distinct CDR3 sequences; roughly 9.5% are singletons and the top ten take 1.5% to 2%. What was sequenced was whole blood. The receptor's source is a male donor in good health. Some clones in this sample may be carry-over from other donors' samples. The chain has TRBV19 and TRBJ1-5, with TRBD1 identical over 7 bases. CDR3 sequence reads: CASTSDRAYQPQHF. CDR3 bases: TGTGCCAGTACTAGCGACAGGGCATATCAGCCCCAGCATTTT.